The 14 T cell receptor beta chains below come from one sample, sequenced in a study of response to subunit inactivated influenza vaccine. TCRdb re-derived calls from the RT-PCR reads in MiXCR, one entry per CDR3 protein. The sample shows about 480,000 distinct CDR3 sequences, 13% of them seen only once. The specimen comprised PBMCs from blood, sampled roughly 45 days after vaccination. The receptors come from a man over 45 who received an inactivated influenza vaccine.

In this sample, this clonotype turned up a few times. CDR3: CASSLSSTGQYF. Here the CDR3 DNA reads TGTGCCAGCAGCTTATCATCTACCGGGCAGTACTTC. The chain has TRBV7-2 and TRBJ2-7; the D is unclear. The CDR3 runs 12 residues. Trimming removed 2 bases at V and 9 bases at J, with 11 bases between. CDR1 is SGHTA and CDR2 is FQGNSA in the germline V gene.

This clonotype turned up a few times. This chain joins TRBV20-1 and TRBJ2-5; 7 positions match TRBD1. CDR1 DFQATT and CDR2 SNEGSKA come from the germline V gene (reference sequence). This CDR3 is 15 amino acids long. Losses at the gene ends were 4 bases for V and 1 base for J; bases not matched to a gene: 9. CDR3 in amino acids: CSAIGTAPLQETQYF. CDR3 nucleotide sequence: TGCAGTGCTATAGGGACAGCTCCCCTCCAAGAGACCCAGTACTTC.

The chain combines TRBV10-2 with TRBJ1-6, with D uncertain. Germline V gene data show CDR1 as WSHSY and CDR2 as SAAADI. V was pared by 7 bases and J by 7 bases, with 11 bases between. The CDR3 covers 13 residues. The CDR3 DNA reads TGCGCCAGCATGGCACGCTTCAATTCACCCCTCCACTTT. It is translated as CASMARFNSPLHF.

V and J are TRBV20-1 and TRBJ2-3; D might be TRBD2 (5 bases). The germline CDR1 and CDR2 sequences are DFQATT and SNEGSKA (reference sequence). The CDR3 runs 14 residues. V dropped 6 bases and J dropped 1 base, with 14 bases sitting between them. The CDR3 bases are TGCAGTGCCGCGGGCCGACCGCGCACAGATACGCAGTATTTT. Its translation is CSAAGRPRTDTQYF.

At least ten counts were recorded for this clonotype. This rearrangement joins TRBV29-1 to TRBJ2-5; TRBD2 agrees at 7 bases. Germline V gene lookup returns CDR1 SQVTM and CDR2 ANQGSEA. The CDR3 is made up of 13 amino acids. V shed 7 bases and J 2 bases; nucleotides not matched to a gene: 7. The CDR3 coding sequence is TGCAGCGCCCGACGGGGGGAACAAGAGACCCAGTACTTC. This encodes CSARRGEQETQYF.

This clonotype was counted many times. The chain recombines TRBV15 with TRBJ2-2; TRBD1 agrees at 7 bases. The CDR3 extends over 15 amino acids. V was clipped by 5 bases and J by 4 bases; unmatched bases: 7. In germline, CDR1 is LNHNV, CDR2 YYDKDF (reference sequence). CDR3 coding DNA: TGTGCCACCAGCCGTCGACAGGGCGGCACCGGGGAGCTGTTTTTT. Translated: CATSRRQGGTGELFF. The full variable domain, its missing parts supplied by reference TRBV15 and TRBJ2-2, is DAMVIQNPRYQVTQFGKPVTLSCSQTLNHNVMYWYQQKSSQAPKLLFHYYDKDFNNEADTPDNFQSRRPNTSFCFLDIRSPGLGDTAMYLCATSRRQGGTGELFFGEGSRLTVL.

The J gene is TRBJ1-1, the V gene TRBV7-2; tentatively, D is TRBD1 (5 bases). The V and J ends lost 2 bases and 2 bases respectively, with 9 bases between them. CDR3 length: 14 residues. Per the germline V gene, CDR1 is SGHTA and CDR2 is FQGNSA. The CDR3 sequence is CASSLMTVNTEAFF. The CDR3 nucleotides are TGTGCCAGCAGCTTAATGACAGTCAACACTGAAGCTTTCTTT.

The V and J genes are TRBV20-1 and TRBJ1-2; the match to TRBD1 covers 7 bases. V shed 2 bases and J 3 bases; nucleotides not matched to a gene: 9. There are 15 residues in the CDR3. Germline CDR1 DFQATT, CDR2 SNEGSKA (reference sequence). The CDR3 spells CSARRGRGRDYGYTF. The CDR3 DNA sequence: TGCAGTGCTAGACGGGGGAGGGGGCGCGACTATGGCTACACCTTC.

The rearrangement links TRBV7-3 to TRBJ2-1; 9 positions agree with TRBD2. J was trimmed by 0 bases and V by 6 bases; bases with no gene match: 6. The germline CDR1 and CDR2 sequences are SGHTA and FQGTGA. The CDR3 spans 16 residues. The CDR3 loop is CASSPNSGSSYNEQFF. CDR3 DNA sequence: TGTGCCAGCAGTCCTAATAGCGGGAGCTCCTACAATGAGCAGTTCTTC.

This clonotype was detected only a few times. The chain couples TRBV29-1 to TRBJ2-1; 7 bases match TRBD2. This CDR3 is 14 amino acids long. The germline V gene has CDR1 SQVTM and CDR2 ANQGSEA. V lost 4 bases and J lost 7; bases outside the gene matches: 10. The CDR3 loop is CSVAGGDRGNEQFF. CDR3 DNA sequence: TGCAGCGTTGCGGGGGGAGATAGAGGGAATGAGCAGTTCTTC.

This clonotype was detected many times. CDR3 DNA sequence: TGTGCCAGCAGCGCCAGACAGGGTGTGGGCGAGCAGTACTTC. Encoded protein: CASSARQGVGEQYF. The chain has TRBV9 and TRBJ2-7, with TRBD1 matching 7 bases. The CDR3 has 14 amino acids. Per germline, CDR1 SGDLS and CDR2 YYNGEE. V lost 3 bases to trimming and J lost 6 bases; unmatched junction nucleotides: 9.

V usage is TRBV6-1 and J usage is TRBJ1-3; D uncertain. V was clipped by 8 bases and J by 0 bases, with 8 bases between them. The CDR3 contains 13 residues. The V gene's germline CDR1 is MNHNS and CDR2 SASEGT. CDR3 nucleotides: TGTGCCAGCCACAGACCCTCTGGAAACACCATATATTTT. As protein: CASHRPSGNTIYF.

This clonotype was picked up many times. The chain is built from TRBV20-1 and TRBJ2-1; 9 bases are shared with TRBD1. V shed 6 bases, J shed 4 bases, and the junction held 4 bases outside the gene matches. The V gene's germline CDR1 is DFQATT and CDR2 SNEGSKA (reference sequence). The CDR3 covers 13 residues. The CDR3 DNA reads TGCAGTGCAAGGGACAGGGCATACAATGAGCAGTTCTTC. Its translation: CSARDRAYNEQFF.

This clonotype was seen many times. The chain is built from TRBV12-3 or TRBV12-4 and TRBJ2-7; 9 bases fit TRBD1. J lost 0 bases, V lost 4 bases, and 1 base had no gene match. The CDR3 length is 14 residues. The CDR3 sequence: CASSWTGVSYEQYF. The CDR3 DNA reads TGTGCCAGCAGTTGGACAGGGGTCTCCTACGAGCAGTACTTC.